The clone carrying this T cell receptor beta chain was counted at least ten times. Its antigen remains unknown. This entry belongs to a study of CD8 T cells in ankylosing spondylitis. Findings and caveats of the study: Ankylosing spondylitis blood appeared to be characterized by a TCR beta motif of several highly homologous variants. Researchers report that disease-linked clones proved CD8+ and relatively rare in peripheral blood. The authors reported significant enrichment of disease-linked clones in matched ankylosing spondylitis synovial fluid.

The CDR3 runs to 14 residues. The germline gives CDR1 SGHDT, CDR2 YYEEEE. The V end was cut by 0 bases, the J end by 3 bases, with 10 bases between. Libraries of TCR beta came from quantitative 5'-RACE with molecular barcodes. Each CDR3 protein gets one entry after TCRdb re-called the 5' RACE reads with MiXCR. The sample holds some 220,000 distinct CDR3 sequences, about 10% seen once. The rearrangement uses TRBV5-6 and TRBJ2-7; D is unclear. Sequenced: blood, either unsorted or a sorted T cell fraction (not recorded which). The origin of this receptor is a male donor with ankylosing spondylitis or in good health (not recorded which). In DNA, the CDR3 is TGTGCCAGCAGCTTGGTACCGGGTGGCTACGAGCAGTACTTC. It is translated as CASSLVPGGYEQYF.